This T cell receptor beta chain was identified in a study of shared clonotypes between healthy human individuals. Whole-study results and caveats: Only blood was sampled, and tissue TCR repertoires likely differ from blood ones. Against clonotypes common to all four donors, non-shared ones had lower generation probabilities.

For this clone: The target antigen is unknown.

Some clones are missing from TCRdb's copy, which holds only in-frame ones; the method was immunoSEQ multiplex PCR. The data contain roughly 300,000 clones, roughly 70% of them singletons. The sequence was collected from a man between 25 and 39 years old in good health. The material sequenced was memory CD4+ T cells sorted from blood. Subset defined: CD45RA-negative fraction.

CDR3 nucleotides: TGCGCCAGCAGCTTGCGTCAACTAGCGGGAGGGCGAGAGACCCAGTACTTC. This encodes CASSLRQLAGGRETQYF. The gene calls are TRBV5-1 and TRBJ2-5, with TRBD2 identical over 13 bases. V was clipped by 1 base and J by 4 bases; unmatched bases: 7. This CDR3 is built from 17 residues. CDR1 is SGHRS, CDR2 YFSETQ, per germline. The full variable domain, with the rest looked up from reference TRBV5-1 and TRBJ2-5, is KAGVTQTPRYLIKTRGQQVTLSCSPISGHRSVSWYQQTPGQGLQFLFEYFSETQRNKGNFPGRFSGRQFSNSRSEMNVSTLELGDSALYLCASSLRQLAGGRETQYFGPGTRLLVL.